The rows below give T cell receptor beta chains drawn from one sample of a study of CD8 T cells in Susac syndrome. TCRdb processed the immunoSEQ multiplex PCR reads anew with MiXCR; each CDR3 protein has one entry. The sample holds some 140,000 distinct CDR3 sequences; roughly 80% are singletons and the top ten take 0.51%. The sequencing input was CD8+ T cells from PBMCs. These receptors came from a human donor with multiple sclerosis. CDR3s include the opening cysteine and the closing phenylalanine or tryptophan. D genes are given only for firm matches. Clone size is given for some rows only: seen once, a few or many times, or a class if the clone is expanded.

clone size	V gene	J gene	D gene	CDR3 protein	CDR3 DNA
-	TRBV13	TRBJ2-1	-	CASSPRGSNEQFF	TGTGCCAGCAGCCCGAGGGGGAGCAATGAGCAGTTCTTC
once	TRBV14	TRBJ2-3	-	CASSQEQGRQPQYF	TGTGCCAGCAGCCAAGAACAGGGGAGGCAGCCCCAGTATTTT
once	TRBV27	TRBJ1-2	-	CASRGGINYGYTF	TGTGCCAGCCGGGGGGGAATTAACTATGGCTACACCTTC
once	TRBV7-8	TRBJ1-1	-	CASSFPGQKNTEAFF	TGTGCCAGCAGCTTCCCAGGACAGAAAAACACTGAAGCTTTCTTT
-	TRBV7-3	TRBJ2-3	TRBD2	CASSLKGTRGYPDTQYF	TGTGCCAGCAGCTTAAAGGGGACTAGAGGTTACCCAGATACGCAGTATTTT
-	TRBV12-3/TRBV12-4	TRBJ2-3	TRBD2	CASSLLRLAGGTDTQYF	TGTGCCAGCAGCCTTCTTCGACTAGCGGGAGGCACAGATACGCAGTATTTT
-	TRBV6-5	TRBJ2-3	-	CASSTGLDTQYF	TGTGCCAGCTCGACAGGCCTAGATACGCAGTATTTT
-	TRBV19	TRBJ2-2	-	CASVPVGGGELFF	TGTGCCAGCGTCCCGGTCGGGGGCGGGGAGCTGTTTTTT
-	TRBV11-2	TRBJ2-1	-	CASSSRARNEQFF	TGTGCCAGCAGCTCCCGCGCAAGGAATGAGCAGTTCTTC
-	TRBV9	TRBJ2-1	TRBD2	CASSVHRLAGGNEQFF	TGTGCCAGCAGCGTCCATCGACTAGCGGGGGGGAATGAGCAGTTCTTC
once	TRBV24-1	TRBJ1-1	-	CATSALGDPEAFF	TGTGCCACCAGTGCCCTGGGGGACCCTGAAGCTTTCTTT
-	TRBV27	TRBJ2-1	-	CASSLGGTTLSEQFF	TGTGCCAGCAGTTTAGGGGGAACCACCCTTAGTGAGCAGTTCTTC
-	TRBV12-3/TRBV12-4	TRBJ1-2	-	CASSLAGGIYGYTF	TGTGCCAGCAGTTTAGCTGGCGGGATTTATGGCTACACCTTC
-	TRBV7-9	TRBJ1-1	-	CASSPSRGYTSEAFF	TGTGCCAGCAGCCCCAGCCGGGGGTACACGTCTGAAGCTTTCTTT
-	TRBV29-1	TRBJ2-2	-	CSVAVERGRATGELFF	TGCAGCGTTGCAGTCGAAAGGGGGAGGGCAACTGGGGAGCTGTTTTTT
-	TRBV12-3/TRBV12-4	TRBJ1-3	-	CASRNQDSLSSGNTIYF	TGTGCCAGCAGGAACCAGGACAGCCTAAGCTCTGGAAACACCATATATTTT
-	TRBV13	TRBJ2-1	-	CASSLGRERGHEQFF	TGTGCCAGCAGCTTAGGTAGGGAGAGGGGCCATGAGCAGTTCTTC
-	TRBV20-1	TRBJ2-2	-	CSASTQGGLPGYGELFF	TGCAGTGCTAGCACACAAGGGGGACTCCCCGGTTATGGGGAGCTGTTTTTT
-	TRBV7-2	TRBJ2-1	-	CASSLALGGNEQFF	TGTGCCAGCAGCTTAGCGTTAGGAGGGAATGAGCAGTTCTTC
-	TRBV12-3/TRBV12-4	TRBJ1-5	-	CASSLAIGSMSNQPQHF	TGTGCCAGCAGTTTAGCGATAGGGAGTATGAGCAATCAGCCCCAGCATTTT
once	TRBV4-3	TRBJ2-1	TRBD2	CASSRQSGTSGLYNEQFF	TGCGCCAGCAGCCGACAATCCGGGACTAGCGGGCTTTACAATGAGCAGTTCTTC
-	TRBV29-1	TRBJ2-7	TRBD1	CSASGTGAPYEQYF	TGCAGCGCGTCCGGGACAGGAGCTCCCTACGAGCAGTACTTC
once	TRBV20-1	TRBJ2-5	TRBD2	CSARSREVGETQYF	TGCAGTGCGCGCTCGCGGGAGGTGGGAGAGACCCAGTACTTC
-	TRBV19	TRBJ1-2	-	CASSIGALDGYTF	TGTGCCAGTAGTATCGGCGCATTGGATGGCTACACCTTC
-	TRBV6-1	TRBJ2-1	-	CASSRLEGYNEQFF	TGTGCCAGCAGTAGACTAGAGGGGTACAATGAGCAGTTCTTC
-	TRBV19	TRBJ1-1	TRBD1	CATTTGGQTEAFF	TGTGCCACGACGACAGGGGGCCAGACTGAAGCTTTCTTT
once	TRBV7-9	TRBJ2-2	-	CASSLAGVNTGELFF	TGTGCCAGCAGCTTAGCGGGAGTCAACACCGGGGAGCTGTTTTTT
-	TRBV11-2	TRBJ2-1	TRBD2	CASSYTGGAYNEQFF	TGTGCCAGCAGCTATACCGGGGGGGCCTACAATGAGCAGTTCTTC
-	TRBV12-5	TRBJ1-1	-	CASEGVNTEAFF	TGTGCTTCGGAGGGAGTGAACACTGAAGCTTTCTTT
-	TRBV7-9	TRBJ1-3	-	CASSLGRPSSGNTIYF	TGTGCCAGCAGCTTAGGCAGACCAAGCTCTGGAAACACCATATATTTT
-	TRBV28	TRBJ1-2	-	CASSLSGDYGYTF	TGTGCCAGCAGTTTGTCAGGAGACTATGGCTACACCTTC
-	TRBV27	TRBJ2-2	-	CASSSKQRNTGELFF	TGTGCCAGCAGTTCAAAGCAGCGGAACACCGGGGAGCTGTTTTTT
-	TRBV7-9	TRBJ2-5	-	CASSLSLGQETQYF	TGTGCCAGCAGCTTATCCCTGGGACAAGAGACCCAGTACTTC
once	TRBV23-1	TRBJ2-5	TRBD1	CASIRQGALETQYF	TGCGCCAGCATCAGACAGGGGGCGTTGGAGACCCAGTACTTC
-	TRBV7-8	TRBJ2-3	TRBD2	CASSLLAGGVGITDTQYF	TGTGCCAGCAGCTTACTTGCGGGAGGGGTGGGAATCACAGATACGCAGTATTTT
-	TRBV19	TRBJ1-2	-	CASSIGARARRNGYTF	TGTGCCAGTAGTATTGGGGCCAGGGCACGGCGGAATGGCTACACCTTC
-	TRBV4-1	TRBJ2-1	TRBD1	CASTPRAGGYNEQFF	TGCGCCAGCACTCCACGGGCAGGGGGCTACAATGAGCAGTTCTTC
-	TRBV19	TRBJ1-1	TRBD1	CASSPRQGYDEAFF	TGTGCCAGTAGTCCGCGACAGGGCTATGATGAAGCTTTCTTT
-	TRBV27	TRBJ2-1	-	CASSGTPLNEQFF	TGTGCCAGCTCCGGGACTCCATTAAATGAGCAGTTCTTC
-	TRBV4-3	TRBJ1-2	-	CASSQDNGGLYGYTF	TGCGCCAGCAGCCAAGATAATGGCGGACTCTATGGCTACACCTTC
-	TRBV13	TRBJ2-5	TRBD2	CASTLGLAGIETQYF	TGTGCCAGCACCCTGGGACTAGCGGGAATAGAGACCCAGTACTTC
-	TRBV20-1	TRBJ1-2	-	CSARAFPGRRYNGYTF	TGCAGTGCTAGAGCCTTTCCGGGTCGGCGTTATAATGGCTACACCTTC
-	TRBV19	TRBJ1-1	-	CATEDGVNTEAFF	TGTGCCACCGAAGACGGGGTAAACACTGAAGCTTTCTTT
-	TRBV9	TRBJ1-1	-	CASSPRAELNTEAFF	TGTGCCAGCAGCCCCCGGGCAGAGCTGAACACTGAAGCTTTCTTT
-	TRBV7-6	TRBJ2-7	TRBD2	CASSSTSGATGEQYF	TGTGCCAGCAGCTCGACTAGCGGGGCGACGGGAGAGCAGTACTTC
-	TRBV28	TRBJ2-3	TRBD1	CASSSIPDREGFTDTQYF	TGTGCCAGCAGTTCAATTCCGGACAGGGAAGGTTTCACAGATACGCAGTATTTT
-	TRBV19	TRBJ1-1	-	CASSEVGHTEAFF	TGTGCCAGTAGTGAGGTAGGCCACACTGAAGCTTTCTTT
-	TRBV10-3	TRBJ2-7	-	CAISETGSPYEQYF	TGTGCCATCAGTGAGACAGGGAGTCCCTACGAGCAGTACTTC